This T cell receptor beta chain is from a study of identical twins (dated by TCRdb to 2015 to 2016). Regarding the complete study: To test whether fetal clonotypes persist, the study used deep sequencing on TCR alpha and beta repertoires from monozygotic twins, unrelated adults of various ages, and cord blood. To rule out contamination, replicate twin experiments were performed at different times with different library preparation protocols. On the study overall, not on this receptor specifically: Invariant T cells such as MAIT and iNKT could partly confound zero-insertion analyses, though diverse VJ usage argued against this for most clonotypes. Compared with coincidental sharing between unrelated individuals, out-of-frame TCR alpha sequences shared between twins had an excess of sequences with low generation probability. Because the same donors could not be followed over many years, the conclusions depended on cross-sectional statistical analysis. In monozygotic twins, out-of-frame TCR alpha sharing was systematically underestimated by recombination models, although the models agreed with sharing between unrelated individuals. A weaker excess of twin sharing was found in beta out-of-frame sequences because the signal-to-noise ratio was lowered by fewer shared sequences. Fewer insertions were carried by abundant cord blood beta clonotypes, a similar but weaker trend appeared in young adult naive repertoires, and no such trend appeared in memory repertoires.

Library construction relied on 5' RACE. Sequencing used an Illumina HiSeq 2000. A universal primer binding site was added through template switching, and the final cDNA carried a unique molecular identifier so that TCR cDNA molecules could be counted accurately. Specific primers in the conserved constant-segment region were used to synthesize first-strand cDNA for the TCR alpha and beta chains. To control for contamination, every cDNA library was double barcoded, receiving both a SMART-Mk sample barcode and Illumina barcodes. TruSeq adapter sequences and Illumina sample barcodes were added in two successive PCR steps. Sequencing of the TCR alpha and beta cDNA libraries was done on the Illumina HiSeq platform using custom primers. Per the source publication's procedure: Raw reads were processed with MiGEC to extract unique molecular identifiers, and MiXCR was used to determine CDR3 positions. For each individual, recombination models were inferred using an EM algorithm with the repgenHMM and IGoR tools. The tcR package in R was used for shared clonotype analysis, with sharing normalized by the product of cloneset sizes. To study raw recombination free of thymic and clonal selection effects, out-of-frame nonproductive sequences were analyzed. In TCRdb, the public reads were trimmed at Q25 with fastp and aligned with MiXCR, with productive beta chains retained. Every entry covers one CDR3 protein and lists the most common genes and DNA from its rows. For this entry, the V and J calls and clone size follow TCRdb and not the study's own pipeline. This sample is represented by around 570,000 distinct CDR3 sequences; 9.6% of them were singletons. The top ten hold roughly 3.2% of the sample.

Only healthy Caucasian donors were included. The twin cohort consisted of three pairs of female monozygotic twins, all aged roughly 18 to 30 years. The RNA used for TCR libraries was isolated from peripheral blood mononuclear cells. With respect to this clonotype: This clone's antigen is unknown. Base qualities were left out, and no much larger clone turns up one base away.

The V end loses 5 bases and the J end loses 9 bases, and a stretch of 14 bases separates them. Including cysteine and phenylalanine, the CDR3 has 13 amino acids. CDR3 DNA is the only sequence kept; it has 39 bases, read in frame from the first base. This sample also appeared in a second study, on yellow fever vaccine responses in identical twins. As described in the second report: The T cell response to vaccination in identical twins was reported by the authors to appear partly convergent and partly personalized. In the study, vaccine-responding T cell clones were precisely tracked in identical twins.

The sequence joins TRBV12-3 or TRBV12-4 to TRBJ2-1; the D assignment is uncertain and may be TRBD1 or TRBD2, with 5 bases supporting each. The receptor's source is a woman aged 18-29 years in good health. The sequenced sample consisted of PBMCs. The sequenced DNA is TGTGCCAGCAGTATCGGGACGGCGGCTGAGCAGTTCTTC. The resulting protein is CASSIGTAAEQFF.